Each of the 5 T cell receptor beta chains below was sequenced from the same sample in a study of CD8+CD57+ T cells in acquired aplastic anemia. Genomic DNA acted as the template from which TCR beta VDJ combination and CDR3 sequence profiling were carried out. TCRdb re-analysed the reads in MiXCR, keeping a single row per CDR3 protein. The sample carries a few hundred thousand distinct CDR3 sequences, around 60% recorded once. Sequenced sample: sorted CD4+, CD8+, or CD8+CD57+ T cells (not recorded which) from PBMCs. All receptors come from a human donor in good health.

This clonotype was counted at least ten times. The chain uses TRBV6-1 and TRBJ2-3; the match to TRBD2 covers 11 bases. Per the germline V gene, CDR1 is MNHNS and CDR2 is SASEGT. The V and J ends lost 4 bases and 4 bases, in that order; junction bases with no gene match: 4. This CDR3 comprises 15 residues. The CDR3: CASSATSGTSDTQYF. CDR3 in DNA: TGTGCCAGCAGTGCGACTAGCGGGACCTCAGATACGCAGTATTTT.

For this clonotype: This sequence may be a read error, since a much larger clone differs from it by one base. The chain links TRBV5-4 to TRBJ2-2; maybe TRBD2 (6 bases). Germline V gives CDR1 SGHNT, CDR2 YYREEE (reference sequence). This CDR3 comprises 13 residues. CDR3 amino acids: CASSPENTGGLFF. The CDR3 DNA sequence: TGTGCCAGCAGCCCAGAGAACACCGGGGGGCTGTTTTTT.

This sequence joins TRBV7-9 and TRBJ1-5; a possible D gene is TRBD1 (5 bases). The CDR3 consists of 12 residues. Trimming cost V 4 bases and J 6 bases, with 7 bases left between them. The germline V gene has CDR1 SEHNR and CDR2 FQNEAQ (reference sequence). CDR3 nucleotide sequence: TGTGCCAGCAGCTGGGGGGGTCAGCCCCAGCATTTT. Translated: CASSWGGQPQHF. Full variable domain (rest looked up from reference TRBV7-9 and TRBJ1-5): DTGVSQNPRHKITKRGQNVTFRCDPISEHNRLYWYRQTLGQGPEFLTYFQNEAQLEKSRLLSDRFSAERPKGSFSTLEIQRTEQGDSAMYLCASSWGGQPQHFGDGTRLSIL.

The J gene is TRBJ1-2, the V gene TRBV10-3; 8 bases map to TRBD1. Germline CDR1 reads ENHRY; CDR2 reads SYGVKD. Losses at the gene ends were 5 bases for V and 2 bases for J; bases not matched to a gene: 7. The CDR3 covers 15 residues. DNA for the CDR3: TGTGCCATCAGTCCGGACAGGGTGTTGAACTATGGCTACACCTTC. Its translation is CAISPDRVLNYGYTF.

This clonotype was counted between two and nine times. One base away lies a much larger clone, so this may be a sequencing read error. The V gene is TRBV12-3 or TRBV12-4, the J gene TRBJ2-2; D uncertain. This CDR3 has 15 residues. The CDR3 bases are TGTGCCAGCAGTTTCGTGGTAATTGGCACCAGGGAGCTGTTTTTT. It encodes CASSFVVIGTRELFF.